This section outlines one T cell receptor beta chain sequence together with its context. Its antigen remains unidentified. Clones were read by immunoSEQ multiplex PCR, and TCRdb kept only the in-frame ones, dropping some. The table records about 820,000 clones, 85% to 95% of them present only once. This sample was taken from a study of shared clonotypes between healthy human individuals. About the study: Donors consisted of two women and a few men between 18 and 49. Broader study findings: Rarefaction revealed incomplete sorted-subset sequencing despite large depth. Researchers sampled only blood; tissue repertoires likely differ.

The naive CD8 fraction comprised CD45RO-negative cells positively selected for CCR7 and excluded terminally differentiated effector memory CD45RA+ cells. Trimming cost V 1 base and J 4 bases; bases outside gene matches: 4. Germline assignment: CDR1 SGDLS and CDR2 YYNGEE. This CDR3 comprises 15 residues. The source material was naive CD8+ T cells sorted from blood. This TCR was sampled from a man between 25 and 39 years old in good health. The chain is built from TRBV9 and TRBJ2-7, with 11 bases fitting TRBD2. The DNA for the CDR3 is TGTGCCAGCAGCGTAACCGGGACTAGCGGATACGAGCAGTACTTC. Its protein is CASSVTGTSGYEQYF.